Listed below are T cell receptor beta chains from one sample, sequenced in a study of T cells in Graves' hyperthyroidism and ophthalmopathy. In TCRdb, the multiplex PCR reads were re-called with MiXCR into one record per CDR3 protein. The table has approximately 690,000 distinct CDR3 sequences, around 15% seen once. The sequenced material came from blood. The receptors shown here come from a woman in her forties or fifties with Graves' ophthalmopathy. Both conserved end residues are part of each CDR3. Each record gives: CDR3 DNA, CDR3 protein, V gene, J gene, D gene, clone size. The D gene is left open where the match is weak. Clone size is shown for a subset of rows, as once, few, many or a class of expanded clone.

TGTGCCAGCAGCGGGACAGGGGGGGGAGCTTTCTTT	CASSGTGGGAFF	TRBV5-4	TRBJ1-1	TRBD1	few
TGTGCCAGCACCCCAGCGGGAGGTTCTATCGAGCAGTACTTC	CASTPAGGSIEQYF	TRBV28	TRBJ2-7	TRBD2	many
TGTGCCAGCTCACGGTCGGCGGGGAACACTGAAGCTTTCTTT	CASSRSAGNTEAFF	TRBV18	TRBJ1-1	.	many
TGTGCCAGCAGCTCCAGACTTGGCGGATCCTACAATGAGCAGTTCTTC	CASSSRLGGSYNEQFF	TRBV7-8	TRBJ2-1	.	many
TGTGCCAGCAGTTTTTCAAACACTGAAGCTTTCTTT	CASSFSNTEAFF	TRBV28	TRBJ1-1	.	many
TGTGCCAGCAGCCAAGTGCTGGGGGCGGACGGCTACACCTTC	CASSQVLGADGYTF	TRBV14	TRBJ1-2	.	many
TGTGCCAGCAGCTTTGCGCTAGCGGGAGTCACCGGGGAGCTGTTTTTT	CASSFALAGVTGELFF	TRBV5-5	TRBJ2-2	TRBD2	.
TGTGCCAGCAGCCCCCGGTGGGGTGAGACCCAGTACTTC	CASSPRWGETQYF	TRBV7-3	TRBJ2-5	.	few
TGTGCCAGCAGCCAGACAGGGGCCAACTATGGCTACACCTTC	CASSQTGANYGYTF	TRBV7-2	TRBJ1-2	TRBD1	.
TGTGCCAGCAACGCTCGCTCTGGGGCCAACGTCCTGACTTTC	CASNARSGANVLTF	TRBV2	TRBJ2-6	.	few
TGTGCCAGCAGCCCCTGGGAGACTAGCGGAAGCTACGAGCAGTACTTC	CASSPWETSGSYEQYF	TRBV7-6	TRBJ2-7	TRBD2	many